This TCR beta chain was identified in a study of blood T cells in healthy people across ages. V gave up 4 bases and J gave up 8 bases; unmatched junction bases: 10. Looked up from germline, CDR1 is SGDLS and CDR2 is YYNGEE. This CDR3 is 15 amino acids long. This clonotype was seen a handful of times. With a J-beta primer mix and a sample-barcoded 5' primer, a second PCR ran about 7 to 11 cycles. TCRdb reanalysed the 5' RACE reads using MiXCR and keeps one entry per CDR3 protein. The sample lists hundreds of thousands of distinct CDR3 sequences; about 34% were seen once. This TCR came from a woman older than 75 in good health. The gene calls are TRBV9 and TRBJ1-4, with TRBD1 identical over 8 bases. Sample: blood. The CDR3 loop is CASSPHRGVNEKLFF. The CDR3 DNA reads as TGTGCCAGCAGCCCACACAGGGGGGTGAACGAAAAACTGTTTTTT.